Listed here is a single T cell receptor (beta chain). Antigen unknown. Synthesis of cDNA was accomplished via 5'RACE employing 10-nucleotide random UMIs. TCRdb re-called the 5' RACE reads through MiXCR, storing one row per CDR3 protein. The repertoire holds about 44,000 distinct CDR3 sequences, with 20% to 25% as singletons. These data originate in a study of neurological immune-mediated disorders. Study-wide results and caveats: No expanded-clone CDR3 amino acid sequence recurred across subjects, suggesting private TCR-beta repertoires.

Time point noted: technical triplicate 3. Per germline, CDR1 LGHDT and CDR2 YNNKEL (reference sequence). The CDR3 sequence is 12 residues long. With 5 bases removed from V and 7 bases from J, the gap between germline ends came to 11 bases. This chain joins TRBV3-1 and TRBJ1-1; D might be TRBD1 (5 bases). This TCR derives from a man aged 60 to 75 with HTLV-1-associated myelopathy (HAM/TSP). The source material was PBMCs. The CDR3 is CASSIYRHEAFF. Here the CDR3 DNA reads TGTGCCAGCAGCATTTACAGGCATGAAGCTTTCTTT.